These T cell receptor beta chains were read from a single sample in a study of cytomegalovirus exposure and HLA in healthy donors. Clones were sequenced by immunoSEQ multiplex PCR, and TCRdb holds only the in-frame ones, with some missing. The sample consists of some 240,000 clones, around 87% of them appearing once. The specimen sequenced was PBMCs. These receptor sequences come from a woman between 18 and 30 years old in good health and CMV-seropositive. The CDR3 runs from the conserved cysteine through the conserved F or W. Each record gives: V gene, clone size, J gene, D gene, CDR3 DNA, CDR3 protein. D genes are given only for firm matches. Clone size appears in some rows only: once, few, many, or a class for an expanded clone.

v_gene: TRBV27; abundance: .; j_gene: TRBJ1-3; d_gene: TRBD1; CDR3nt: TGTGCCAGCAGTCCCGCGGACAGGGCGTATTTT; CDR3aa: CASSPADRAYF
v_gene: TRBV4-2; abundance: .; j_gene: TRBJ2-3; d_gene: TRBD2; CDR3nt: TGTGCCAGCAGCCAAGACCCAGCAGGACTAGCGGCCACAGATACGCAGTATTTT; CDR3aa: CASSQDPAGLAATDTQYF
v_gene: TRBV5-1; abundance: .; j_gene: TRBJ1-4; d_gene: .; CDR3nt: TGCGCCAGCAGCTTGGGGCAGATAACAACTAATGAAAAACTGTTTTTT; CDR3aa: CASSLGQITTNEKLFF
v_gene: TRBV15; abundance: .; j_gene: TRBJ1-1; d_gene: TRBD1; CDR3nt: TGTGCCACCAGCAGAGCACCGGGACAGGGGGACACTGAAGCTTTCTTT; CDR3aa: CATSRAPGQGDTEAFF
v_gene: TRBV30; abundance: .; j_gene: TRBJ2-1; d_gene: .; CDR3nt: TGTGCCTGGAGTGCAGGGTCCTACTACAATGAGCAGTTCTTC; CDR3aa: CAWSAGSYYNEQFF
v_gene: TRBV19; abundance: .; j_gene: TRBJ2-1; d_gene: TRBD2; CDR3nt: TGTGCCAGTAGGCGGACTAGCCTCTCCTACAATGAGCAGTTCTTC; CDR3aa: CASRRTSLSYNEQFF
v_gene: TRBV30; abundance: once; j_gene: TRBJ2-7; d_gene: TRBD2; CDR3nt: TGTGCCTGGAGTGTACGAGGCGGGAGCTCCTACGAGCAGTACTTC; CDR3aa: CAWSVRGGSSYEQYF
v_gene: TRBV19; abundance: .; j_gene: TRBJ2-3; d_gene: TRBD2; CDR3nt: TGTGCCAGTAGTCCCTACAAGTATGAGACTAGCGGAGTCACGCAGTATTTT; CDR3aa: CASSPYKYETSGVTQYF
v_gene: TRBV9; abundance: .; j_gene: TRBJ2-5; d_gene: .; CDR3nt: TGTGCCAGCAGCGTAGGAGGAGAAGAGACCCAGTACTTC; CDR3aa: CASSVGGEETQYF
v_gene: TRBV29-1; abundance: .; j_gene: TRBJ2-1; d_gene: .; CDR3nt: TGCAGCGCGCGGGACGCTAAGTACAATGAGCAGTTCTTC; CDR3aa: CSARDAKYNEQFF
v_gene: TRBV2; abundance: .; j_gene: TRBJ1-3; d_gene: .; CDR3nt: TGTGCCAGCAGACCTCCGGGTCTCACTGGAAACACCATATATTTT; CDR3aa: CASRPPGLTGNTIYF
v_gene: TRBV4-1; abundance: .; j_gene: TRBJ2-7; d_gene: .; CDR3nt: TGCGCCAGCAGCCAGATTCCGCAGCGTGACCAACCTTTCTACGAGCAGTACTTC; CDR3aa: CASSQIPQRDQPFYEQYF
v_gene: TRBV15; abundance: .; j_gene: TRBJ1-1; d_gene: .; CDR3nt: TGTGCCACCAGGTCTCCCACAGGCTCTCCTGGCAACACTGAAGCTTTCTTT; CDR3aa: CATRSPTGSPGNTEAFF
v_gene: TRBV7-3; abundance: .; j_gene: TRBJ2-7; d_gene: .; CDR3nt: TGTGCCAGCAGCTTAACGAGTATCTCCGAGCAGTACTTC; CDR3aa: CASSLTSISEQYF
v_gene: TRBV28; abundance: .; j_gene: TRBJ1-2; d_gene: TRBD1; CDR3nt: TGTGCCAGCAGTTCCCTTCCGGACAGGAGGGTCTATGGCTACACCTTC; CDR3aa: CASSSLPDRRVYGYTF
v_gene: TRBV9; abundance: few; j_gene: TRBJ2-7; d_gene: TRBD2; CDR3nt: TGTGCCAGCAGCGTAGGGAGGACTAGCTCCAGTGAGCAGTACTTC; CDR3aa: CASSVGRTSSSEQYF
v_gene: TRBV11-2; abundance: .; j_gene: TRBJ2-7; d_gene: .; CDR3nt: TGTGCCAGCAGCTTTGGGGACTGGGGCTACGAGCAGTACTTC; CDR3aa: CASSFGDWGYEQYF
v_gene: TRBV11-2; abundance: few; j_gene: TRBJ1-2; d_gene: .; CDR3nt: TGTGCCAGCAGCTCGGGTGGCTATGGCTACACCTTC; CDR3aa: CASSSGGYGYTF
v_gene: TRBV5-4; abundance: .; j_gene: TRBJ2-2; d_gene: TRBD2; CDR3nt: TGTGCCAGCAGCCGGACTAGCGGGAGGGTGGGAACCGGGGAGCTGTTTTTT; CDR3aa: CASSRTSGRVGTGELFF
v_gene: TRBV19; abundance: .; j_gene: TRBJ2-3; d_gene: .; CDR3nt: TGTGCCAGTAAAGAGAGCACAGATACGCAGTATTTT; CDR3aa: CASKESTDTQYF
v_gene: TRBV27; abundance: .; j_gene: TRBJ1-5; d_gene: .; CDR3nt: TGTGCCAGCAGTTTAAAAGGAGGGTATAGGCAGCCCCAGCATTTT; CDR3aa: CASSLKGGYRQPQHF
v_gene: TRBV5-6; abundance: .; j_gene: TRBJ2-1; d_gene: TRBD1; CDR3nt: TGTGCCAGCAGCTTGATCTTCGGGACAGGGAACTACAATGAGCAGTTCTTC; CDR3aa: CASSLIFGTGNYNEQFF
v_gene: TRBV9; abundance: .; j_gene: TRBJ1-3; d_gene: TRBD1; CDR3nt: TGTGCCAGCAGCGGACCCCGGGACAGGGACAACACCATATATTTT; CDR3aa: CASSGPRDRDNTIYF
v_gene: TRBV7-9; abundance: once; j_gene: TRBJ1-1; d_gene: .; CDR3nt: TGTGCCAGCAGCCGGGGGGAGTACACTGAAGCTTTCTTT; CDR3aa: CASSRGEYTEAFF
v_gene: TRBV5-1; abundance: .; j_gene: TRBJ1-1; d_gene: TRBD1; CDR3nt: TGCGCCAGCAGGCCCCCCCGGGACAGGGGGCAGTGGACTGAAGCTTTCTTT; CDR3aa: CASRPPRDRGQWTEAFF
v_gene: TRBV11-2; abundance: .; j_gene: TRBJ1-2; d_gene: TRBD1; CDR3nt: TGTGCCAGCAGGAAAGGGACAGCAGATGGCTACACCTTC; CDR3aa: CASRKGTADGYTF
v_gene: TRBV28; abundance: .; j_gene: TRBJ2-7; d_gene: TRBD2; CDR3nt: TGTGGGGTAGCGGGGAGGAAATACGAGCAGTACTTC; CDR3aa: CGVAGRKYEQYF
v_gene: TRBV28; abundance: .; j_gene: TRBJ2-7; d_gene: TRBD2; CDR3nt: TGTGCCAGCAGTTCCGGACTAGCGGAGACCTACGAGCAGTACTTC; CDR3aa: CASSSGLAETYEQYF
v_gene: TRBV9; abundance: .; j_gene: TRBJ2-7; d_gene: TRBD2; CDR3nt: TGTGCCAGCAGGAGGACTAGCGAGAGCTACGAGCAGTACTTC; CDR3aa: CASRRTSESYEQYF
v_gene: TRBV28; abundance: .; j_gene: TRBJ1-5; d_gene: TRBD1; CDR3nt: TGTGCCAGCAGGGAAAGGGGGCTCGGTCAGCCCCAGCATTTT; CDR3aa: CASRERGLGQPQHF
v_gene: TRBV5-1; abundance: .; j_gene: TRBJ2-5; d_gene: .; CDR3nt: TGCGCCAGCAGCCTGGGCCCGGGGATGGGGGAGACCCAGTACTTC; CDR3aa: CASSLGPGMGETQYF
v_gene: TRBV4-1; abundance: .; j_gene: TRBJ1-4; d_gene: .; CDR3nt: TGCGCCAGCAGCCCAGGCGTGAGACACCCGGCAACTAATGAAAAACTGTTTTTT; CDR3aa: CASSPGVRHPATNEKLFF
v_gene: TRBV30; abundance: .; j_gene: TRBJ2-7; d_gene: TRBD2; CDR3nt: TGTGCCTGGCAAGGACTAGCGGCCCACGAGCAGTACTTC; CDR3aa: CAWQGLAAHEQYF